This is a list of T cell receptor beta chains from one sample in a study of tumor-infiltrating lymphocytes in primary liver carcinoma. TCRdb independently ran MiXCR on the multiplex PCR reads; one entry per CDR3 protein. This sample has fewer than 400,000 distinct CDR3 sequences, with approximately 58% found just once. The sample comprised peripheral blood. The receptors come from a woman in her 30s with primary liver carcinoma and hepatitis B virus infection. Each CDR3 is given with its conserved first and last residue. The D gene is left open where the match is weak. Clone size appears in some rows only: once, few, many, or a class for an expanded clone.

clone size | D gene | J gene | V gene | CDR3 protein | CDR3 DNA
many | TRBD1 | TRBJ2-2 | TRBV6-2/TRBV6-3 | CASSYSDRDNTGELFF | TGTGCCAGCAGTTACTCTGACAGGGATAACACCGGGGAGCTGTTTTTT
NA | NA | TRBJ2-6 | TRBV7-9 | CASNLSSGANVLAF | TGTGCCAGCAACCTAAGCTCAGGGGCCAACGTCCTGGCTTTC
NA | TRBD2 | TRBJ2-3 | TRBV28 | CASRPLAGESTDTQYF | TGTGCCAGCAGACCCTTAGCGGGAGAGAGTACAGATACGCAGTATTTT
NA | TRBD1 | TRBJ2-7 | TRBV28 | CASSRGDRAYEQYF | TGTGCCAGCAGTCGAGGAGACAGGGCCTACGAGCAGTACTTC
once | NA | TRBJ2-1 | TRBV5-1 | CASSLVRGEAGEQFF | TGCGCCAGCAGCTTGGTACGCGGGGAGGCTGGTGAGCAGTTCTTC
many | NA | TRBJ2-7 | TRBV11-1 | CASSYGRDSYEQYF | TGTGCCAGCAGCTATGGGCGGGACTCCTACGAGCAGTACTTC
NA | TRBD2 | TRBJ2-7 | TRBV4-1 | CASSLGLSALDEQYF | TGCGCCAGCAGCCTGGGACTATCGGCACTTGACGAGCAGTACTTC
NA | NA | TRBJ1-5 | TRBV6-2/TRBV6-3 | CASSYAGGSQPQHF | TGTGCCAGCAGTTACGCGGGGGGCAGTCAGCCCCAGCATTTT
few | NA | TRBJ1-1 | TRBV29-1 | CSVEDWGRTKNTEAFF | TGCAGCGTTGAAGATTGGGGGCGGACCAAGAACACTGAAGCTTTCTTT
NA | NA | TRBJ2-7 | TRBV11-2 | CASSIIRGGGREQYF | TGTGCCAGCAGTATCATTAGGGGGGGAGGTCGGGAGCAGTACTTC
NA | NA | TRBJ2-3 | TRBV28 | CASRAQDTDTQYF | TGTGCCTCCCGGGCGCAGGACACAGATACGCAGTATTTT
NA | NA | TRBJ2-7 | TRBV6-6 | CASSQSADGQTYEQYF | TGTGCCAGCAGTCAGAGCGCGGACGGTCAGACCTACGAGCAGTACTTC
NA | TRBD2 | TRBJ2-1 | TRBV18 | CASSPLSGNSYNEQFF | TGTGCCAGCTCACCACTTAGCGGGAACAGCTACAATGAGCAGTTCTTC
many | NA | TRBJ2-7 | TRBV6-1 | CASIRQGAYEQYF | TGTGCCAGCATCCGACAAGGGGCCTACGAGCAGTACTTC
NA | TRBD1 | TRBJ2-7 | TRBV6-2/TRBV6-3 | CASSYMGQSYEQYF | TGTGCCAGCAGTTACATGGGACAGTCCTACGAGCAGTACTTT
NA | TRBD1 | TRBJ1-5 | TRBV4-1 | CASRSTGVNQPQHF | TGCGCCAGCAGATCGACAGGGGTAAATCAGCCCCAGCATTTT
once | TRBD2 | TRBJ2-1 | TRBV11-2 | CASSFVTSGSKRFF | TGTGCCAGCAGCTTTGTGACTAGCGGGAGCAAGCGGTTCTTC
NA | NA | TRBJ1-5 | TRBV12-3/TRBV12-4 | CASRLTGHSNRPQHF | TGTGCCAGCAGGCTGACAGGACATAGCAATCGGCCCCAGCATTTT
NA | TRBD2 | TRBJ2-5 | TRBV11-2 | CASRLGARDREAQYF | TGTGCCAGCAGATTAGGCGCGCGGGACCGGGAGGCCCAGTACTTC
many | TRBD2 | TRBJ2-1 | TRBV6-5 | CASRPLAGASRSYNEQFF | TGTGCCAGCAGACCACTAGCGGGAGCCTCACGCTCCTACAATGAGCAGTTCTTC
many | TRBD1 | TRBJ2-7 | TRBV12-3/TRBV12-4 | CASSPPGQGRDYRDEQYF | TGTGCCAGCAGCCCGCCTGGACAGGGGCGAGATTACCGGGACGAGCAGTACTTC
NA | NA | TRBJ2-7 | TRBV6-1 | CASNHSYEQYF | TGTGCCAGCAACCACTCCTACGAGCAGTACTTC
many | TRBD1 | TRBJ1-1 | TRBV29-1 | CSGRQGVTEAFF | TGCAGCGGGAGACAGGGGGTCACTGAAGCTTTCTTT
few | TRBD1 | TRBJ1-1 | TRBV6-6 | CASSTGTGKSNTEAFF | TGTGCCAGCTCAACCGGGACAGGGAAATCGAACACTGAAGCTTTCTTT
NA | NA | TRBJ2-5 | TRBV29-1 | CSIEIWGAETQYF | TGCAGCATTGAAATCTGGGGAGCAGAGACCCAGTACTTC
NA | NA | TRBJ2-1 | TRBV11-2 | CAGSSPRSVEQFF | TGTGCCGGCAGCTCCCCGCGTTCGGTCGAGCAGTTCTTC
NA | TRBD2 | TRBJ2-1 | TRBV11-2 | CVSSLAAGGNNEQFF | TGTGTCAGCAGCCTAGCGGCTGGCGGGAACAATGAGCAGTTCTTC
medium-sized | TRBD2 | TRBJ2-1 | TRBV11-2 | CASSRTSGRINEQFF | TGTGCCAGCAGCCGTACTAGCGGGAGGATCAATGAGCAGTTCTTC
few | NA | TRBJ2-7 | TRBV28 | CASSPGVVAYEQYF | TGTGCCAGCAGCCCGGGAGTAGTTGCCTACGAGCAGTACTTC
NA | TRBD1 | TRBJ2-5 | TRBV4-1 | CASSQTTGKETQYF | TGCGCCAGCAGCCAGACGACAGGGAAGGAGACCCAGTACTTC
NA | NA | TRBJ2-5 | TRBV10-2 | CASSEWGKLVESQYF | TGCGCCAGCAGTGAGTGGGGCAAGTTGGTGGAGAGCCAGTACTTC
NA | TRBD1 | TRBJ1-1 | TRBV7-9 | CASEQGTTEAFF | TGTGCCAGCGAACAGGGGACCACTGAAGCTTTCTTT
NA | NA | TRBJ2-1 | TRBV11-2 | CASSFQHSDTLKYNEQFF | TGTGCCAGCAGTTTCCAACATTCGGACACCCTAAAATACAATGAGCAGTTCTTC
many | TRBD2 | TRBJ2-3 | TRBV29-1 | CSVEAKAGGRGTQYF | TGCAGCGTTGAAGCAAAAGCGGGAGGGCGAGGTACGCAGTATTTT
NA | TRBD1 | TRBJ2-6 | TRBV12-3/TRBV12-4 | CASSLSDRGSGANVLTF | TGTGCCAGCAGTTTATCGGACAGGGGATCTGGGGCCAACGTCCTGACTTTC
once | NA | TRBJ1-5 | TRBV29-1 | CSVRVGGNLPQHF | TGCAGCGTTCGTGTTGGGGGCAATCTGCCCCAGCATTTT
many | NA | TRBJ2-7 | TRBV6-2/TRBV6-3 | CASGHYEQYF | TGTGCCAGCGGACACTACGAGCAGTACTTC
NA | NA | TRBJ2-6 | TRBV6-6 | CASRLPQEGSRANVLTF | TGTGCCAGCAGGCTTCCTCAGGAGGGGTCTAGGGCCAACGTCCTGACTTTC
many | NA | TRBJ2-5 | TRBV29-1 | CSVRVPRREPQETQYF | TGCAGCGTGAGGGTTCCGCGGCGGGAACCACAAGAGACCCAGTACTTC
few | NA | TRBJ1-6 | TRBV25-1 | CASSDRTNSPLHF | TGTGCCAGCAGTGATCGGACTAATTCACCCCTCCACTTT
many | NA | TRBJ1-1 | TRBV6-5 | CASSVVGFRNTEAFF | TGTGCCAGCAGTGTCGTCGGGTTCCGCAACACTGAAGCTTTCTTT
NA | NA | TRBJ2-1 | TRBV9 | CVSSVGSETSNEQFF | TGTGTCAGCAGCGTTGGTTCCGAGACTAGCAATGAGCAGTTCTTC
many | NA | TRBJ2-1 | TRBV6-1 | CASSEDANEQFF | TGTGCCAGCAGTGAGGACGCCAATGAGCAGTTCTTC
NA | NA | TRBJ1-2 | TRBV6-5 | CASSYSGQGNCDYGYTF | TGTGCCAGCAGTTACTCGGGGCAGGGTAATTGTGACTATGGCTACACCTTC
NA | TRBD2 | TRBJ2-7 | TRBV10-2 | CASSATSGSSEQYF | TGCGCCAGCAGTGCCACTAGCGGGAGTTCCGAGCAGTACTTC
NA | NA | TRBJ1-1 | TRBV5-6 | CASSLSGVWNTEAFF | TGTGCCAGCAGCTTGTCGGGGGTCTGGAACACTGAAGCTTTCTTT